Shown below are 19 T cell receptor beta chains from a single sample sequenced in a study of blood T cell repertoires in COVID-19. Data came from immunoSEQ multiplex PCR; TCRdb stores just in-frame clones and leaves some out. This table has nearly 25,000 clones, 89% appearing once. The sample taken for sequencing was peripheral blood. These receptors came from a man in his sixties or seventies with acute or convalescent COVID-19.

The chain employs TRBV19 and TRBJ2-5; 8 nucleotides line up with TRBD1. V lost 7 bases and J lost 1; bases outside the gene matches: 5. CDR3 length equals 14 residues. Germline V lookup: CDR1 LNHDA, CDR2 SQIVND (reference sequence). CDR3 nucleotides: TGTGCCAGTACTCACGGACAGGGCCAAGAGACCCAGTACTTC. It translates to CASTHGQGQETQYF.

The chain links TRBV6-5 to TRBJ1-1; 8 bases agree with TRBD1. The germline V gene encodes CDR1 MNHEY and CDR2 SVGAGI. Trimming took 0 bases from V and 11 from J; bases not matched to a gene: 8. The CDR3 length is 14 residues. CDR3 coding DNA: TGTGCCAGCAGTTACTCACCCACGGACAGGGCGGCTTTCTTT. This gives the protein CASSYSPTDRAAFF.

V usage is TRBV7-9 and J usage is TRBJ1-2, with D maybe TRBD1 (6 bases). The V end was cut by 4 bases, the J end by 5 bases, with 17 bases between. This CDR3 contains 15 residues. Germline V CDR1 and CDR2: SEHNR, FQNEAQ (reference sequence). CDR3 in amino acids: CASSSSDRKKYGYTF. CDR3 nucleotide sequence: TGTGCCAGCAGCTCCTCGGACAGAAAAAAATATGGCTACACCTTC.

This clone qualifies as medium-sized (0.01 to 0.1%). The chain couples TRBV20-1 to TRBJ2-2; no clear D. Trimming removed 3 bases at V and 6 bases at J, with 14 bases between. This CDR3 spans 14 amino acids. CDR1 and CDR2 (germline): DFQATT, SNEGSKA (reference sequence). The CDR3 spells CSASSDPTAGELFF. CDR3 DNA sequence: TGCAGTGCTAGTTCCGACCCTACAGCCGGGGAGCTGTTTTTT.

CDR3 coding DNA: TGTGCCAGCAGCTTGTACCGGGACAGTCTTAGCAATCAGCCCCAGCATTTT. Translation: CASSLYRDSLSNQPQHF. The rearrangement uses TRBV5-5 and TRBJ1-5; 7 bases fit TRBD1. The V segment lost 1 base and the J segment 0 bases; nucleotides outside the gene matches: 7. The CDR3 is 17 residues long. Germline CDR1 reads SGHKS; CDR2 reads YYEKEE (reference sequence).

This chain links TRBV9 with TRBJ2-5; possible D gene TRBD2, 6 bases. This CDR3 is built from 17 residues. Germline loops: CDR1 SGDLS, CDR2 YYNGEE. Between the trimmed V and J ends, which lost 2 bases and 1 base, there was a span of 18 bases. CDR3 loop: CASSVVGGRGLQETQYF. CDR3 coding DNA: TGTGCCAGCAGCGTCGTGGGGGGAAGAGGCCTCCAAGAGACCCAGTACTTC.

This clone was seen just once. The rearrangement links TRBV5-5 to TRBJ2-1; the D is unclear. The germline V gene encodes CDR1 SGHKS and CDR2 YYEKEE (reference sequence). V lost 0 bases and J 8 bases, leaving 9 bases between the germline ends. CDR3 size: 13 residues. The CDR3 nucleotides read TGTGCCAGCAGCTTGGGTCCCGGAGATGAGCAGTTCTTC. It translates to CASSLGPGDEQFF. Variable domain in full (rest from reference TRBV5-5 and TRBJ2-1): DAGVTQSPTHLIKTRGQQVTLRCSPISGHKSVSWYQQVLGQGPQFIFQYYEKEERGRGNFPDRFSARQFPNYSSELNVNALLLGDSALYLCASSLGPGDEQFFGPGTRLTVL.

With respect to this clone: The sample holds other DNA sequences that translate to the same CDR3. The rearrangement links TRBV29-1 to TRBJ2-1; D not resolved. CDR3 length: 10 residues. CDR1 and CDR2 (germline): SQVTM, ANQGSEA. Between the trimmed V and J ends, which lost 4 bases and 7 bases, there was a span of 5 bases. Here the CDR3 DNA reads TGCAGCGTTGCCGGTAATGAGCAGTTCTTC. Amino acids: CSVAGNEQFF.

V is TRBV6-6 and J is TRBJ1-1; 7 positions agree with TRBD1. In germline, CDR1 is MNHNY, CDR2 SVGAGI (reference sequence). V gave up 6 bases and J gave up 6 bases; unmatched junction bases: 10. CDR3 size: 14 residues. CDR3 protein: CASSPPTGIAEAFF. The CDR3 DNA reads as TGTGCCAGCAGCCCGCCGACAGGGATCGCTGAAGCTTTCTTT.

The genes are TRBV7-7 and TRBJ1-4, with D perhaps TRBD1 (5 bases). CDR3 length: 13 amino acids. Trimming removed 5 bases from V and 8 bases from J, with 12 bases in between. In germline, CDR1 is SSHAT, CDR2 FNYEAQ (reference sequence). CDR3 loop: CASSNGRGEKLFF. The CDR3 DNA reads TGTGCCAGCAGCAACGGAAGGGGAGAAAAACTGTTTTTT. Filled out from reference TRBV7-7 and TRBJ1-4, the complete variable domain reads GAGVSQSPRYKVTKRGQDVTLRCDPISSHATLYWYQQALGQGPEFLTYFNYEAQPDKSGLPSDRFSAERPEGSISTLTIQRTEQRDSAMYRCASSNGRGEKLFFGSGTQLSVL.

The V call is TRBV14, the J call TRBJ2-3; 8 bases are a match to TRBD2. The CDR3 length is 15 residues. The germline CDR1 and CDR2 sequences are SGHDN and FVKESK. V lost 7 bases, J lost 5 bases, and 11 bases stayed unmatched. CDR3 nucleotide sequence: TGTGCCAGCATGCCCCGGCGGGGGGTTGAAGATACGCAGTATTTT. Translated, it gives CASMPRRGVEDTQYF. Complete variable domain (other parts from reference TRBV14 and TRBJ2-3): EAGVTQFPSHSVIEKGQTVTLRCDPISGHDNLYWYRRVMGKEIKFLLHFVKESKQDESGMPNNRFLAERTGGTYSTLKVQPAELEDSGVYFCASMPRRGVEDTQYFGPGTRLTVL.

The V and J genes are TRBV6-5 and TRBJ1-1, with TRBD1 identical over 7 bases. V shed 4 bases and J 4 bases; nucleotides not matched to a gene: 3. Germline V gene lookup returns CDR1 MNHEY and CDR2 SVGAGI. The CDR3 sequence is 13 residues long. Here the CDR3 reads CASSFRQGTEAFF. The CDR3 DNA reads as TGTGCCAGCAGTTTCCGACAGGGCACTGAAGCTTTCTTT.

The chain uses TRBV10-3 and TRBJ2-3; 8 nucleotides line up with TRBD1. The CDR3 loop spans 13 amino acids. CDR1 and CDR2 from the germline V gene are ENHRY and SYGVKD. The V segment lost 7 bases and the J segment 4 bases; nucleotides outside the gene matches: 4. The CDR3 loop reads CAIMQGASDTQYF. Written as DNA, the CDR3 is TGTGCCATCATGCAGGGGGCCTCAGATACGCAGTATTTT.

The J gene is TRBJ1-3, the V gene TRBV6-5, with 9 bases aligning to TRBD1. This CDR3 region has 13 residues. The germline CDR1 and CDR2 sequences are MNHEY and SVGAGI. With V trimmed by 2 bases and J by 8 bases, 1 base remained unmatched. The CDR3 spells CASSYDRGYTIYF. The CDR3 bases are TGTGCCAGCAGTTACGACAGGGGGTACACCATATATTTT.

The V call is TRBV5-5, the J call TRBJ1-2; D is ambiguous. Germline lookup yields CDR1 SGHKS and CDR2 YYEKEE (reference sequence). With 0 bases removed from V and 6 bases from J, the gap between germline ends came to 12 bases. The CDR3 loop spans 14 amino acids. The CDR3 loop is CASSLAGAKDGYTF. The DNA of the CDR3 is TGTGCCAGCAGCTTGGCCGGAGCAAAGGATGGCTACACCTTC.

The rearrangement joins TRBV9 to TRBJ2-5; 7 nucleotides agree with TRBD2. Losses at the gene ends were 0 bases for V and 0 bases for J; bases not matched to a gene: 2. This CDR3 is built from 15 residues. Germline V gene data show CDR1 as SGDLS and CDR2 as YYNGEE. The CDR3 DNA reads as TGTGCCAGCAGCGTAGGAGCGGGGAACCAAGAGACCCAGTACTTC. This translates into CASSVGAGNQETQYF.

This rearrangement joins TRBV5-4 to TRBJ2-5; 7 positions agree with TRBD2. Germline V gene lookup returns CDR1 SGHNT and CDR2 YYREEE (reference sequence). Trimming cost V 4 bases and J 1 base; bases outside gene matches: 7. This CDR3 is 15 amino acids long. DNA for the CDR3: TGTGCCAGCAGCCCCCGGACTAGGGGCCAAGAGACCCAGTACTTC. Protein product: CASSPRTRGQETQYF. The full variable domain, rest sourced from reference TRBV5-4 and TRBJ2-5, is ETGVTQSPTHLIKTRGQQVTLRCSSQSGHNTVSWYQQALGQGPQFIFQYYREEENGRGNFPPRFSGLQFPNYSSELNVNALELDDSALYLCASSPRTRGQETQYFGPGTRLLVL.

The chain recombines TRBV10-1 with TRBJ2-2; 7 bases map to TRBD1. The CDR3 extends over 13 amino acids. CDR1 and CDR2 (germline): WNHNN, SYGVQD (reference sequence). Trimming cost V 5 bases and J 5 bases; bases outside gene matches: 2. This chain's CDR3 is CASSPRGTGELFF. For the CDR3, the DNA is TGCGCCAGCAGTCCCAGGGGGACCGGGGAGCTGTTTTTT.

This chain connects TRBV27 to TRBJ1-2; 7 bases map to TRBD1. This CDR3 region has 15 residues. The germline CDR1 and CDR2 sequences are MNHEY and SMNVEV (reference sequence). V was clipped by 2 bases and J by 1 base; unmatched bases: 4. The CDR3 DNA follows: TGTGCCAGCAGTTTAGGCAGGGGGTTTAACTATGGCTACACCTTC. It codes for CASSLGRGFNYGYTF.